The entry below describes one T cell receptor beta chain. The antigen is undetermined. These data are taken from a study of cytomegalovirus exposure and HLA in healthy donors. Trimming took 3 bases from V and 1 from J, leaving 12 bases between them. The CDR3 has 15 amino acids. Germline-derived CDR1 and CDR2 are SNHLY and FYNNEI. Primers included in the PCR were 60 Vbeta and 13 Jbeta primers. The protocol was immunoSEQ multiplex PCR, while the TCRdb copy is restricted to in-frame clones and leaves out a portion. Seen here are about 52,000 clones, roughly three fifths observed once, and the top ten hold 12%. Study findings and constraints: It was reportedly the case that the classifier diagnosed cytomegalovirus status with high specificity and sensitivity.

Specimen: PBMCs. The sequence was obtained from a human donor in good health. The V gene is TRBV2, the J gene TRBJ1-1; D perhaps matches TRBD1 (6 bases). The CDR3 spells CASSEGGAGNTEAFF. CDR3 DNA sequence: TGTGCCAGCAGTGAGGGGGGGGCGGGGAACACTGAAGCTTTCTTT.